Following are 21 T cell receptor beta chains from one sample sequenced in a study of OX40 agonist ivuxolimab in advanced cancers. Produced via immunoSEQ multiplex PCR; TCRdb's table is partial and in-frame only. This sample has tens of thousands of clones, with nearly 90% found just once. Sequencing used CD4+ or CD8+ T cells sorted from blood, obtained in a trial of the OX40 agonist ivuxolimab. These receptors came from an adult with an advanced solid tumor such as melanoma, head and neck, liver or kidney cancer.

The chain employs TRBV19 and TRBJ1-5; 9 nucleotides line up with TRBD1. The germline V gene has CDR1 LNHDA and CDR2 SQIVND (reference sequence). J was trimmed by 6 bases and V by 6 bases; bases with no gene match: 9. This CDR3 has 15 amino acids. Here the CDR3 DNA reads TGTGCCAGTAGAGAGACCGGGACAGGGCTTCAGCCCCAGCATTTT. Amino acids: CASRETGTGLQPQHF.

The V and J genes are TRBV5-1 and TRBJ1-2, with 7 bases identical to TRBD1. Germline assignment: CDR1 SGHRS and CDR2 YFSETQ. The CDR3 runs 15 residues. The trim removed 0 bases at V and 3 bases at J, leaving 5 bases unmatched. The CDR3 DNA reads as TGCGCCAGCAGCTTGGGACAGGGACTCGACTATGGCTACACCTTC. Translation: CASSLGQGLDYGYTF.

Of note for this clone: Additional DNA sequences in this sample encode the identical CDR3. The chain combines TRBV6-6 with TRBJ1-6; 8 bases fit TRBD1. V lost 7 bases and J lost 8; bases outside the gene matches: 7. The CDR3 spans 14 residues. Germline loops: CDR1 MNHNY, CDR2 SVGAGI (reference sequence). CDR3 bases: TGTGCCAGCAAGCTAGGACAGGGAGATTCACCCCTCCACTTT. Translation gives CASKLGQGDSPLHF.

The chain carries TRBV27 and TRBJ2-7; the D call may be TRBD1 or TRBD2 (7 bases each). This CDR3 is built from 13 residues. The V and J ends lost 10 bases and 6 bases respectively, with 19 bases between them. Per the germline V gene, CDR1 is MNHEY and CDR2 is SMNVEV (reference sequence). The CDR3 DNA reads TGTGCCACCAGCTCAGGGGGGAGGGGCGAGCAGTACTTC. Translation: CATSSGGRGEQYF.

A note on this clone: The identical CDR3 is also encoded by other nucleotide sequences in the sample. This chain connects TRBV2 to TRBJ2-7; perhaps TRBD1 as D (7 bases). Germline loops: CDR1 SNHLY, CDR2 FYNNEI. There are 16 residues in the CDR3. V lost 5 bases and J lost 1, with 18 bases in between. Written as DNA, the CDR3 is TGTGCCAGCAGTAGGGGGCGGGGCAGGGGTTCCTACGAGCAGTACTTC. Translated, it gives CASSRGRGRGSYEQYF.

V is TRBV7-9 and J is TRBJ1-6, with no clear D. Per the germline V gene, CDR1 is SEHNR and CDR2 is FQNEAQ (reference sequence). This CDR3 spans 14 amino acids. Deletions cut 5 bases from V and 5 bases from J, with 10 bases between. CDR3 nucleotide sequence: TGTGCCAGCAGCACGGAACTTGATAATTCACCCCTCCACTTT. Its translation: CASSTELDNSPLHF.

The chain has TRBV25-1 and TRBJ1-4; D call uncertain. V was trimmed by 8 bases and J by 3 bases, leaving 13 bases between them. CDR1 and CDR2 (germline): MGHDK, SYGVNS. The CDR3 sequence is 14 residues long. The CDR3 bases are TGTGCCAGCGGAGGCCTGTGGGCTAATGAAAAACTGTTTTTT. This codes for CASGGLWANEKLFF.

This clone was recorded once. The junction does not match germline at one end; this may be a read error. The gene calls are TRBV7-9 and TRBJ1-1; perhaps TRBD1 as D (5 bases). Germline V gene data show CDR1 as SEHNR and CDR2 as FQNEAQ (reference sequence). The CDR3 spans 11 residues. Here the CDR3 reads CASSSDTEAFF. The CDR3 DNA follows: TGTGCCAGCAGCTCGGACACAGAAGCTTTCTTT. The entire variable domain, with the rest obtained from reference TRBV7-9 and TRBJ1-1, is as follows: DTGVSQNPRHKITKRGQNVTFRCDPISEHNRLYWYRQTLGQGPEFLTYFQNEAQLEKSRLLSDRFSAERPKGSFSTLEIQRTEQGDSAMYLCASSSDTEAFFGQGTRLTVV.

The chain links TRBV19 to TRBJ1-2; no definite D call. There are 13 residues in the CDR3. Trimming removed 5 bases from V and 4 bases from J, with 11 bases in between. Per the germline V gene, CDR1 is LNHDA and CDR2 is SQIVND (reference sequence). This CDR3 reads CASSDHIGYGYTF. CDR3 DNA sequence: TGTGCCAGTAGTGATCACATCGGCTATGGCTACACCTTC.

The chain carries TRBV4-1 and TRBJ1-4; 7 nucleotides match TRBD1. The CDR3 length is 13 residues. Germline loops: CDR1 MGHRA, CDR2 YSYEKL. V shed 1 base, J shed 7 bases, and the junction held 0 bases outside the gene matches. CDR3 loop: CASSQGQGEKLFF. The CDR3 coding sequence is TGCGCCAGCAGCCAAGGACAGGGTGAAAAACTGTTTTTT.

The gene calls are TRBV6-5 and TRBJ1-6; 8 nucleotides match TRBD1. CDR1 is MNHEY and CDR2 is SVGAGI in the germline V gene. Trimming removed 4 bases from V and 8 bases from J; junction bases left unmatched: 4. The CDR3 contains 14 residues. CDR3 coding DNA: TGTGCCAGCAGTTTCAGGGGGCCTCATTCACCCCTCCACTTT. It is translated as CASSFRGPHSPLHF.

The J gene is TRBJ2-7, the V gene TRBV9; 9 positions agree with TRBD2. CDR3 length: 16 residues. V lost 0 bases, J lost 6 bases, and 10 bases stayed unmatched. CDR1 is SGDLS and CDR2 is YYNGEE in the germline V gene. CDR3 DNA: TGTGCCAGCAGCGTAGTATCGTCGCTAGCGGGAAGCGAGCAGTACTTC. Translated, it gives CASSVVSSLAGSEQYF.

The rearrangement links TRBV14 to TRBJ1-2; possibly TRBD1 for D (5 bases). V was shortened by 4 bases and J by 4 bases, with 13 bases between the two germline ends. The germline gives CDR1 SGHDN, CDR2 FVKESK. The CDR3 has 14 amino acids. CDR3 bases: TGTGCCAGCAGCCCACAGGCGAGGGCCTATGGCTACACCTTC. Translating gives CASSPQARAYGYTF.

The V gene is TRBV28, the J gene TRBJ2-7, with D perhaps TRBD1 or TRBD2 (5 bases each). The ends were cut back, 4 bases at V and 0 bases at J, with 13 bases in the middle. CDR1 and CDR2 from the germline V gene are MDHEN and SYDVKM. The CDR3 contains 15 residues. The CDR3: CASSSWGSSSYEQYF. The CDR3 bases are TGTGCCAGCAGTTCTTGGGGGTCGAGCTCCTACGAGCAGTACTTC.

The rearrangement joins TRBV11-1 to TRBJ2-7; perhaps TRBD2 as D (5 bases). V was cut by 1 base and J by 3 bases, with 10 bases left in between. The CDR3 loop spans 14 amino acids. CDR1 and CDR2 from the germline V gene are SGHAT and FQDESV (reference sequence). The CDR3 DNA sequence: TGTGCCAGCAGCTTAGGGCGGGCGATCTACGAGCAGTACTTC. Its protein is CASSLGRAIYEQYF.

V gene TRBV30 combines with J gene TRBJ1-2; D is unresolved. The CDR3 length is 13 residues. V lost 0 bases, J lost 0 bases, and 5 bases lay in between. Germline assignment: CDR1 GTSNPN and CDR2 SVGIG (reference sequence). DNA for the CDR3: TGTGCCTGGAGTGTGTTGTCTAACTATGGCTACACCTTC. As protein: CAWSVLSNYGYTF.

The chain recombines TRBV7-2 with TRBJ1-4, with a possible D match to TRBD1 (5 bases). The length of the CDR3 is 14 residues. Trimming removed 2 bases from V and 8 bases from J, with 12 bases in between. Germline values: CDR1 SGHTA, CDR2 FQGNSA. The CDR3 is CASSLSGGLEKLFF. The CDR3 DNA sequence: TGTGCCAGCAGCTTATCGGGGGGACTGGAAAAACTGTTTTTT.

This clone was counted a single time. The chain is built from TRBV29-1 and TRBJ2-6; 10 bases are a match to TRBD1. After removal of 4 bases from V and 8 bases from J, the junction contained 5 bases not matched to a gene. This CDR3 region has 14 residues. Germline CDR1 SQVTM, CDR2 ANQGSEA. The CDR3 here is CSVGQGAPPNVLTF. The CDR3 DNA reads as TGCAGCGTTGGACAGGGGGCTCCCCCCAACGTCCTGACTTTC.

The genes are TRBV10-3 and TRBJ2-1; maybe TRBD2 (7 bases). Trimming pared 3 bases from V and 6 bases from J, leaving 15 bases between. CDR1 is ENHRY, CDR2 SYGVKD, per germline. The CDR3 is 15 residues long. CDR3 region: CAISDLARGGNEQFF. CDR3 nucleotides: TGTGCCATCAGTGACTTGGCTAGGGGGGGCAATGAGCAGTTCTTC.

V gene TRBV7-9 combines with J gene TRBJ2-5; D is perhaps TRBD2 (6 bases). This CDR3 has 15 amino acids. From germline, CDR1 is SEHNR and CDR2 FQNEAQ (reference sequence). Deletions cut 5 bases from V and 4 bases from J, with 17 bases between. CDR3 sequence: CASSPGAGRGETQYF. The CDR3 DNA reads TGTGCCAGCAGCCCCGGGGCGGGGAGAGGAGAGACCCAGTACTTC.

The chain uses TRBV18 and TRBJ1-6; TRBD1 might be the D (5 bases). Germline assignment: CDR1 KGHSH and CDR2 LQKENI. V gave up 7 bases and J gave up 8 bases, with 12 bases separating them. The CDR3 is 13 residues long. This chain's CDR3 is CASWDGMYSPLHF. CDR3 DNA sequence: TGTGCCAGCTGGGACGGCATGTATTCACCCCTCCACTTT. The full variable domain, its missing parts supplied by reference TRBV18 and TRBJ1-6, is NAGVMQNPRHLVRRRGQEARLRCSPMKGHSHVYWYRQLPEEGLKFMVYLQKENIIDESGMPKERFSAEFPKEGPSILRIQQVVRGDSAAYFCASWDGMYSPLHFGNGTRLTVT.